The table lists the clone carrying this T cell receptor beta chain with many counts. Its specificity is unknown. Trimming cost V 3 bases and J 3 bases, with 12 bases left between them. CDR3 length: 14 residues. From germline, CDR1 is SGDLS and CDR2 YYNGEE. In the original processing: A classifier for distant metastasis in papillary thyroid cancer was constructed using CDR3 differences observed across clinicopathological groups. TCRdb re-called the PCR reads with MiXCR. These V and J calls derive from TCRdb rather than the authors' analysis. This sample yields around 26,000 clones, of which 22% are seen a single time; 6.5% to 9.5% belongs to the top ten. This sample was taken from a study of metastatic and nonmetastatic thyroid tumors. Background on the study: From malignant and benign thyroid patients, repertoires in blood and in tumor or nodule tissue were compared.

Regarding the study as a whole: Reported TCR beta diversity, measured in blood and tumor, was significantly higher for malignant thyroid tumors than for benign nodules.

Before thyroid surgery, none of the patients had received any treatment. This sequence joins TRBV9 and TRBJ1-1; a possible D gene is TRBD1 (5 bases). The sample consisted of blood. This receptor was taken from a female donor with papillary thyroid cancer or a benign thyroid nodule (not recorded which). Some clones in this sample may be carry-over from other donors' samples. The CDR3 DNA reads TGTGCCAGCAGCGCCGGGGGGGAGGACACTGAAGCTTTCTTT. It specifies CASSAGGEDTEAFF.